The next 5 T cell receptor beta chains were all read from a single sample in a study of control samples from healthy donors and cancer patients. Clones were sequenced by immunoSEQ multiplex PCR, and TCRdb holds only the in-frame ones, with some missing. Of 170,000 or so clones listed, 90% are singletons. Specimen: blood. The receptors here all came from a woman aged 45-65 years in good health.

The CDR3 coding sequence is TGTGCCAGCAGCTTATACCCTCGAAACACCTCATATTTT. The encoded protein is CASSLYPRNTSYF. This chain joins TRBV7-9 and TRBJ1-3; D gene ambiguous. The CDR3 spans 13 residues. V was shortened by 2 bases and J by 15 bases, with 17 bases between the two germline ends. Germline CDR1 and CDR2: SEHNR and FQNEAQ (reference sequence).

V is TRBV21-1 and J is TRBJ2-7; whether TRBD2, the table's D call, matches the DNA was not checked. TRBV21-1 is a recognized pseudogene. The length of the CDR3 is 16 residues. The CDR3 protein is CASSKGSPPGGDEQYF. DNA for the CDR3: TGTGCCAGCAGCAAAGGCTCTCCCCCCGGGGGTGACGAGCAGTACTTC.

This clone is a singleton in its sample. The rearrangement links TRBV2 to TRBJ2-7; D gene uncertain. The germline V and J ends were trimmed by 5 bases and 3 bases, with 8 bases remaining between them. CDR3 size: 12 residues. The germline CDR1 and CDR2 sequences are SNHLY and FYNNEI. This CDR3 is CASSTANYEQYF. The CDR3 DNA reads TGTGCCAGCAGTACGGCGAACTACGAGCAGTACTTC.

The genes are TRBV4-1 and TRBJ2-7; unclear D gene. The CDR3 covers 13 residues. Germline assignment: CDR1 MGHRA and CDR2 YSYEKL. V dropped 0 bases and J dropped 10 bases, with 13 bases sitting between them. The DNA of the CDR3 is TGCGCCAGCAGCCAAGATATTCGTCTGGAACAGTACTTC. It codes for CASSQDIRLEQYF.

This clone was counted a single time. This chain joins TRBV10-3 and TRBJ1-2; tentatively, D is TRBD1 (5 bases). The germline V gene has CDR1 ENHRY and CDR2 SYGVKD. The CDR3 is made up of 13 amino acids. Trimming shortened V by 2 bases and J by 8 bases, and 12 bases separated the two germline ends. Written as DNA, the CDR3 is TGTGCCATCAGTGAGCCAAGCAGGGAAGGCTACACCTTC. Protein sequence: CAISEPSREGYTF.